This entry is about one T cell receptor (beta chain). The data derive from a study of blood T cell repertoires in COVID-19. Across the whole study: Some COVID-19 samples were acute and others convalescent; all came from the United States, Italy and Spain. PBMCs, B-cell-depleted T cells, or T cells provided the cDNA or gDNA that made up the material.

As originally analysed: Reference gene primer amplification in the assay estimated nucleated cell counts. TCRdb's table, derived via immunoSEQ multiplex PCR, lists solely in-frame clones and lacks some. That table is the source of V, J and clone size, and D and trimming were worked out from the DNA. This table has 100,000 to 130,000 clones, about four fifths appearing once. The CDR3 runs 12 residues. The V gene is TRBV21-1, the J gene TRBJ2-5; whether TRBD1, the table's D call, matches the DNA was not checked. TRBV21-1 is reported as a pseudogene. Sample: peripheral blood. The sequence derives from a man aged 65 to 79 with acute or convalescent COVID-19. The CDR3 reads CASPTDQETQYF. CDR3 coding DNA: TGTGCCAGCCCGACAGACCAAGAGACCCAGTACTTC.